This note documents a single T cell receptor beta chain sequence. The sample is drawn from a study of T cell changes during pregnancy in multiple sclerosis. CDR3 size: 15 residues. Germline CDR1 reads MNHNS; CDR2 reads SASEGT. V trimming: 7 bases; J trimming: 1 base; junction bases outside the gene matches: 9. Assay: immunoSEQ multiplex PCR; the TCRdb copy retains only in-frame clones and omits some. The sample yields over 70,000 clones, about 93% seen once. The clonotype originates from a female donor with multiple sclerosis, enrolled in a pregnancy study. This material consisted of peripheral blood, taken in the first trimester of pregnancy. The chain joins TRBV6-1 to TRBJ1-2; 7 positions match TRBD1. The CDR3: CASKPDRALNYGYTF. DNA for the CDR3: TGTGCCAGCAAACCCGACAGGGCTCTTAACTATGGCTACACCTTC.